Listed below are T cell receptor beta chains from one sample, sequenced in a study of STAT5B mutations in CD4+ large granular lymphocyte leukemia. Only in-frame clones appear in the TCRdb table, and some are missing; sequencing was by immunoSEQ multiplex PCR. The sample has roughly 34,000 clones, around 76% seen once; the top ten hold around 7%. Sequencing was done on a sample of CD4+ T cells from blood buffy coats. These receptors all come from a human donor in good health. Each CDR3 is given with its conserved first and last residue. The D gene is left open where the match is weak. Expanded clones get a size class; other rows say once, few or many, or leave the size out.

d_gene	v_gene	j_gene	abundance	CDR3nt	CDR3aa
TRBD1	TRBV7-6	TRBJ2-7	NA	TGTGCCAGCAGCTTCCGGGACAGGGGTTACGAGCAGTACTTC	CASSFRDRGYEQYF
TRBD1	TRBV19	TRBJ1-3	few	TGTGCCAGTACCAGGCGGGGACAGGAATATTTT	CASTRRGQEYF
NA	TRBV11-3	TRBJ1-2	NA	TGTGCCAGCAGCCAAGGACCTTATGGCTACACCTTC	CASSQGPYGYTF
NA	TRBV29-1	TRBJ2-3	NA	TGCAGCGTTGAAAATAGCGGCTTCACAGATACGCAGTATTTT	CSVENSGFTDTQYF
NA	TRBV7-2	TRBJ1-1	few	TGTGCCAGCAGCCCCTGGGCGGGTAGCACTGAAGCTTTCTTT	CASSPWAGSTEAFF
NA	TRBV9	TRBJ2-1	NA	TGTGCCAGCAGCGGGGGGTGGGACACATACAATGAGCAGTTCTTC	CASSGGWDTYNEQFF
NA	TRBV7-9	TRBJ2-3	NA	TGTGCCAGCAGCCATGGAGGGGGTGGGCAAAATACGCAGTATTTT	CASSHGGGGQNTQYF
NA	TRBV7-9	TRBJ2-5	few	TGTGCCAGCAGCTTAACCCAGGGGATCGGGGAGACCCAGTACTTC	CASSLTQGIGETQYF
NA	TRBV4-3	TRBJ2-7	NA	TGCGCCAGCAGCAAGTCCCGGTGGACTTTCTACGAGCAGTACTTC	CASSKSRWTFYEQYF
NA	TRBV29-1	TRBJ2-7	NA	TGCAGCGGTCAGATTTCGCCGGAAAACGAGCAGTACTTC	CSGQISPENEQYF
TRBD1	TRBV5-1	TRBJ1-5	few	TGCGCCAGCAGCTTGGACAGGGGAGGGGGACAGCCCCAGCATTTT	CASSLDRGGGQPQHF
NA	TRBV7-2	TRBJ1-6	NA	TGTGCCAGCAGCTTATCACCGCAACCTTCACCCCTCCACTTT	CASSLSPQPSPLHF
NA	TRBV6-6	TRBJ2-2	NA	TGTGCCAGCAGGAAAGACGGGGAGCTGTTTTTT	CASRKDGELFF
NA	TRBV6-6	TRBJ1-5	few	TGTGCCAGCAGTTACGCGACAGGCAATCAGCCCCAGCATTTT	CASSYATGNQPQHF
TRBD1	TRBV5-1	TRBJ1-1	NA	TGCGCCAGCAGCTTGGCCGGGCAGGGGGCAAGAAACACTGAAGCTTTCTTT	CASSLAGQGARNTEAFF
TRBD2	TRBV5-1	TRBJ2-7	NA	TGCGCCAGCAGCTTGGTCCCTAGCGGGAGCTTCAGATCCTACGAGCAGTACTTC	CASSLVPSGSFRSYEQYF
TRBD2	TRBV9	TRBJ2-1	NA	TGTGCCAGCAGCGTAGGTAGCGGGAGAAGTGAGCAGTTCTTC	CASSVGSGRSEQFF
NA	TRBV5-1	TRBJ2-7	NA	TGCGCCAGCAGCTTGGCCTCAGGGGACCCCTACGAGCAGTACTTC	CASSLASGDPYEQYF
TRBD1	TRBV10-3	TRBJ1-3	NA	TGTGCCATCAGTGAGTCCGTGGCAGGGGGAGTAGTTGGTGGAAACACCATATATTTT	CAISESVAGGVVGGNTIYF
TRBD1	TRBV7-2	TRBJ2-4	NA	TGTGCCAGCAGCTCAGGACAGGGAGGAAACATTCAGTACTTC	CASSSGQGGNIQYF
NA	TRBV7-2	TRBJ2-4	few	TGTGCCAGCAGCTTATCAGGGCAGGGAAACATTCAGTACTTC	CASSLSGQGNIQYF
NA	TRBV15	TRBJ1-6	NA	TGTGCCACCAGCAGAGACTACATCAACTCACCCCTCCACTTT	CATSRDYINSPLHF
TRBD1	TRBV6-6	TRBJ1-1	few	TGTGCCAGCAGTTCCACGGACAGGGCAGAGGACACTGAAGCTTTCTTT	CASSSTDRAEDTEAFF
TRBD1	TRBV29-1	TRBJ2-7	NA	TGCAGCGTTGAAAAACAGGGGGCGAGGTACGAGCAGTACTTC	CSVEKQGARYEQYF
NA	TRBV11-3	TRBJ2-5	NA	TGTGCCAGCACCACCGGGGCGACCCAGTACTTC	CASTTGATQYF
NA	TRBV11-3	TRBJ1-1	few	TGTGCCAGCAGCTTTGGGGGTATGGTCACTGAAGCTTTCTTT	CASSFGGMVTEAFF
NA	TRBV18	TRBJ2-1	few	TGTGCCAGCTCTCAAGACGGGAGAGGGGTCAATGAGCAGTTCTTC	CASSQDGRGVNEQFF
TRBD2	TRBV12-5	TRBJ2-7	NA	TGTGCTAGTGGTTTGAGTTGGGCGGGGGGGCGAAGAGAGCAGTACTTC	CASGLSWAGGRREQYF
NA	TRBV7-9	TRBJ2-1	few	TGTGCCAGCAGCCCCGGGGGAAATGAGCAGTTCTTC	CASSPGGNEQFF
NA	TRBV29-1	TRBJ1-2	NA	TGCAGCGGCCGGCTAGAGTCATATGGCTACACCTTC	CSGRLESYGYTF
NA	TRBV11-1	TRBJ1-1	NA	TGTGCCAGCAGCCCATCGGAGGGGAGGACTGAAGCTTTCTTT	CASSPSEGRTEAFF
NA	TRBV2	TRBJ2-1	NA	TGTGCCAGCAGTGAAGTAGGCTCAGGTACACTCTACAATGAGCAGTTCTTC	CASSEVGSGTLYNEQFF
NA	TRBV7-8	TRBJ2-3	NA	TGTGCCAGCAGCCGGGGACTTATCAGGGGGGGGAGCACAGATACGCAGTATTTT	CASSRGLIRGGSTDTQYF
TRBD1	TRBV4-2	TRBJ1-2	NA	TGTGCCAGCAGCCAAGGGGACAGGCATGGCTACACCTTC	CASSQGDRHGYTF
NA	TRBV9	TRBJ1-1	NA	TGTGCCAGCAGCCCATCTACCGGGACCACGGCTTTCTTT	CASSPSTGTTAFF
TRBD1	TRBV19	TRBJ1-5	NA	TGTGCCAGTAGCGGGGCAGCCGGCAGGGGGAATCAGCCCCAGCATTTT	CASSGAAGRGNQPQHF
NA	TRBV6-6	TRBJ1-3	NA	TGTGCCAGCAGAGGGTGGGGTATTTCTGGAAACACCATATATTTT	CASRGWGISGNTIYF
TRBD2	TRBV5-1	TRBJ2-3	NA	TGCGCCAGCAGCGAGGGACTAGCGGGAGCGGATACGCAGTATTTT	CASSEGLAGADTQYF
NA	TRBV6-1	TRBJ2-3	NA	TGTGCCAGCAGTATACGGGACATCACAGATACGCAGTATTTT	CASSIRDITDTQYF
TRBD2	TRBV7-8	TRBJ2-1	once	TGTGCCAGCAGCTTTAGCGGGGGGGTCTCCTACAATGAGCAGTTCTTC	CASSFSGGVSYNEQFF
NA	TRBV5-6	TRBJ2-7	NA	TGTGCCAGCAGCCGAGACGACGAGCAGTACTTC	CASSRDDEQYF
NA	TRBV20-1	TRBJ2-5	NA	TGCAGTTGCGTAGAAGCAGGAACCCAGTACTTC	CSCVEAGTQYF
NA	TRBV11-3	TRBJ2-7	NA	TGTGCCAGCAGCTTTGTACAGGGAGCGGGGGAGCAGTACTTC	CASSFVQGAGEQYF
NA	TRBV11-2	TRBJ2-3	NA	TGTGCCAGCAGGATACCGGGACGCAGCACAGATACGCAGTATTTT	CASRIPGRSTDTQYF
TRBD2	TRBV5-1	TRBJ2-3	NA	TGCGCCAGCAGTCCCACGCGGGCGGGGGGACGAGATACGCAGTATTTT	CASSPTRAGGRDTQYF
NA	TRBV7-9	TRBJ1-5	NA	TGTGCCAGCAGCTTAGCGCTTCAGCCCCAGCATTTT	CASSLALQPQHF
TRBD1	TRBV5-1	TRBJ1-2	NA	TGCGCCAGCAGCTTACAGGGGCAGAACTATGGCTACACCTTC	CASSLQGQNYGYTF
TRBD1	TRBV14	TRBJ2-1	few	TGTGCCAGCAGCCAACCCGGGACAGGGGCTGGGAATGAGCAGTTCTTC	CASSQPGTGAGNEQFF
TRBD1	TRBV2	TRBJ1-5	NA	TGTGCCAGCAGTCCCTCCGGGACAGGTTATCAGCCCCAGCATTTT	CASSPSGTGYQPQHF
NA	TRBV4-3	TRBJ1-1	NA	TGCGCCAGCAGCCAAGGGAAAAGCACTGAAGCTTTCTTT	CASSQGKSTEAFF
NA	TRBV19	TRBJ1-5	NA	TGTGCCAGTAGTATCCGCAGGCAGGGGATGAGCAATCAGCCCCAGCATTTT	CASSIRRQGMSNQPQHF